This TCR beta chain emerged from a study of T cell clonotyping in hematopoietic cell transplantation. Study-level results: Without cell sorting, CD4 versus CD8 contributions remain unresolved. Few recipient clonotypes overlapped donors; over 95% were de novo at given depth. Graft donor and pretransplant recipient Inverse Simpson Index values predicted broader posttransplant TCR diversity. Pathologically expanded recipient clonotypes increased progressively from day 30 to day 180 as diversity fell.

The data were produced by immunoSEQ multiplex PCR, yet TCRdb's version contains in-frame clones alone and is incomplete. The top ten clones hold under 2% of a sample with tens of thousands of clones, approximately 88% of them seen once. CDR1 and CDR2 (germline): SQVTM, ANQGSEA. J gave up 2 bases and V 6 bases, and 2 bases lay outside the gene matches. CDR3 size: 13 residues. As regards this clone: Its matching antigen is unknown.

This sequence was found in a middle-aged woman in good health. Some clones in this sample may be carry-over from other donors' samples. The V call is TRBV29-1, the J call TRBJ1-5, with 9 nucleotides matching TRBD1. The source material was peripheral blood mononuclear cells. CDR3 bases: TGCAGCGTAAGACAGGGGGGCAATCAGCCCCAGCATTTT. Translation: CSVRQGGNQPQHF.